These 8 T cell receptor beta chains originate from one sample sequenced in a study of blood T cell repertoires in COVID-19. Using immunoSEQ multiplex PCR, the repertoire was profiled, and TCRdb retains in-frame clones only, with some absent. The table has fewer than 450,000 clones, roughly 90% seen once. Sequences were obtained from peripheral blood. Receptor source: a woman in her seventies with COVID-19, enrolled during active disease.

This clone has only a few counts. The chain employs TRBV3-1 (or the pseudogene TRBV3-2) and TRBJ1-1; 7 bases match TRBD1. The CDR3 sequence is 17 residues long. After removal of 1 base from V and 0 bases from J, the junction contained 8 bases not matched to a gene. CDR1 and CDR2 from the germline V gene are LGHDT and YNNKEL (reference sequence). CDR3 coding DNA: TGTGCCAGCAGCCAAGGACAGGGAAGGCGCATGAACACTGAAGCTTTCTTT. Protein product: CASSQGQGRRMNTEAFF.

This clone has just one count. The chain couples TRBV30 to TRBJ1-2; TRBD1 agrees at 7 bases. Germline V gene lookup returns CDR1 GTSNPN and CDR2 SVGIG (reference sequence). J was trimmed by 6 bases and V by 5 bases; bases with no gene match: 9. The CDR3 extends over 13 amino acids. CDR3 DNA: TGTGCCTGGCTCGGACAGGCCGGAGATGGCTACACCTTC. It is translated as CAWLGQAGDGYTF.

The count of this clone is one. The chain combines TRBV2 with TRBJ2-5; TRBD2 aligns across 8 bases. The germline gives CDR1 SNHLY, CDR2 FYNNEI. There are 16 residues in the CDR3. Trimming removed 8 bases from V and 4 bases from J; junction bases left unmatched: 15. The CDR3, as DNA: TGTGCCAGCGCCGCGAGGACGGGGGGGCGTGTAGAGACCCAGTACTTC. Translated: CASAARTGGRVETQYF.

This chain links TRBV28 with TRBJ1-2; D not resolved. V was cut by 2 bases and J by 0 bases, with 4 bases left in between. This CDR3 has 13 residues. The germline V gene has CDR1 MDHEN and CDR2 SYDVKM. DNA of the CDR3: TGTGCCAGCAGTTTACATCCTAACTATGGCTACACCTTC. Protein sequence: CASSLHPNYGYTF.

This clone was detected a few times. The V and J genes are TRBV10-2 and TRBJ2-5; D is ambiguous. V lost 5 bases to trimming and J lost 0 bases, with 7 bases between them. The germline CDR1 and CDR2 sequences are WSHSY and SAAADI. The CDR3 is made up of 13 amino acids. In nucleotides, the CDR3 is TGCGCCAGCAGTCTTGCGTACCAAGAGACCCAGTACTTC. Translating gives CASSLAYQETQYF.

This chain uses TRBV4-3 with TRBJ2-1, with 8 bases lining up with TRBD2. The V gene's germline CDR1 is LGHNA and CDR2 YSLEER. The CDR3 length is 14 residues. V shed 4 bases, J shed 7 bases, and the junction held 6 bases outside the gene matches. The CDR3 DNA reads as TGCGCCAGCAGCCCGGGGGGGCTGGGTAATGAGCAGTTCTTC. This codes for CASSPGGLGNEQFF.

The rearrangement uses TRBV4-2 and TRBJ2-7; TRBD1 matches at 11 bases. V shed 4 bases, J shed 8 bases, and the junction held 19 bases outside the gene matches. The germline gives CDR1 LGHNA, CDR2 YNFKEQ. There are 18 residues in the CDR3. The CDR3 DNA sequence: TGTGCCAGCAGCCGTCTTCCTCACGGGACAGGGGGGCTAAGGAAGCAGTACTTC. Translation gives CASSRLPHGTGGLRKQYF.

The rearrangement uses TRBV5-1 and TRBJ2-5; 8 positions match TRBD2. V lost 4 bases, J lost 4 bases, and 6 bases stayed unmatched. The CDR3 is 14 amino acids. Germline V gives CDR1 SGHRS, CDR2 YFSETQ. CDR3 sequence reads: CASSAGLASETQYF. DNA for the CDR3: TGCGCCAGCAGCGCCGGACTAGCTTCAGAGACCCAGTACTTC.